The T cell receptor (beta chain) under discussion was sequenced for a study of monozygotic twins with inflammatory bowel disease (dated by TCRdb to between 2018 and 2021). With respect to the entire study: The full study comprised around 30 monozygotic twin pairs: nine German pairs (four IBD-concordant, five IBD-discordant) and 19 IBD-discordant Danish pairs. Disease-associated traits were sought mainly through comparisons between IBD patients and their genetically identical healthy co-twins within discordant pairs. Each individual had, on average, about 151 000 unique TCRalpha sequences and 181 000 unique TCRbeta sequences available for analysis.

Library prep was done by 5' RACE. The input for every TCR library was around 4,000 ng of total RNA. For each sample, cDNA synthesis with SMARTScribe reverse transcriptase was split into eight separate reactions. Unique molecular identifiers containing a 6-nucleotide sample barcode were introduced through template switching during cDNA synthesis. Amplification of TCRalpha and TCRbeta cDNA involved two nested PCRs of 16 and 9 cycles, and each PCR was followed by bead purification. Before amplification, the cDNA was both treated with uracil DNA-glycosylase and purified with the QIAquick PCR purification kit. The second PCR was the step at which Illumina TruSeq-compatible adapters and sample-specific barcodes were added. TapeStation and Qubit were used to check library quality and concentration, and roughly 4.9 ng of each library was pooled. Pooled libraries were sequenced on an Illumina HiSeq2500 single-index Rapid Run with 2 x 100 bp reads and custom sequencing primers. In the authors' own workflow: MiGEC version 1.2.6 was used for UMI-based consensus assembly, which corrected PCR and sequencing errors. MiXCR version 2.1.1 was used to carry out V(D)J alignment, clonotype assembly and CDR3 extraction. To normalise gene usage, clonotype sharing and MAIT/NKT TCR abundance, the analysis used the top 1000, 10 000 and 20 000 clonotypes per sample. After downsampling to 27 000 UMIs, diversity was calculated as the inverse Simpson index using the vegan R package. Paired Mann-Whitney U tests on discordant twin pairs were used, with Benjamini-Hochberg multiple-testing correction. The reads went through TCRdb reprocessing, and each CDR3 protein sequence gets one entry with no DNA. The authors' filters were not applied to this entry. The sample table records 150,000 to 200,000 distinct CDR3 sequences. The ten top clones hold more than 2.5% of the sample.

From each donor, an approximately 2.4 ml peripheral blood sample was collected into PAXgene tubes and kept at -80 degrees C. Without any T cell sorting, total RNA was extracted from whole blood using the PAXgene blood miRNA kit on an automated QIAcube. Deep TCRalpha and TCRbeta repertoire profiling with unique molecular barcoding was performed on peripheral blood of monozygotic twin pairs concordant or discordant for inflammatory bowel disease. For every twin pair, smoking habits were documented, and each individual was categorised as a current, former or never smoker. Concerning this clonotype: No antigen is known for it.

General findings and caveats noted by the study authors: IBD patients had lower TCRbeta repertoire diversity, measured by the inverse Simpson index, than their healthy co-twins. Repertoire similarity did not differ between concordant and discordant twins, possibly due to limited statistical power. Distinction between different T cell subtypes could not be achieved in the analysis. Because patients received different immunosuppressive treatments, the repertoires may have picked up extra background noise and variability between individuals. No single strong signal or clonotype linked to IBD turned up in the results, so the idea that one exists was not supported. IBD patients shared fewer clonotypes with other individuals than healthy twins did, most markedly in patients showing signs of disease activity.

The germline V gene gives CDR1 as MNHEY and CDR2 as SVGEGT. The CDR3, from cysteine to phenylalanine, totals 14 residues. Only the protein sequence is given. This sequence was found in a human donor with ulcerative colitis or Crohn's disease, or a healthy co-twin of an affected twin (not recorded which). Specimen: blood. The chain links TRBV6-2 or TRBV6-3 with TRBJ2-3; with no DNA, the TCRdb D assignment of TRBD2 cannot be verified. The CDR3 in this case is CASSLSGKLGTQYF.